These T cell receptor beta chains were read from a single sample in a study of lung T cells in sarcoidosis with Löfgren's syndrome. TCRdb independently ran MiXCR on the reads; one entry per CDR3 protein. Among about 19,000 distinct CDR3 sequences, around 23% were seen once, and the ten largest hold roughly 0.77%. Sequenced sample: CD4+ T cells from bronchoalveolar lavage. The receptors derive from a human donor with sarcoidosis (Löfgren's syndrome or another form), or a control subject (not recorded which). CDR3s include the opening cysteine and the closing phenylalanine or tryptophan. A D gene is named only where the DNA matches it firmly. Clone size is not always given. Where it is, it says once, few, many or a class for expanded clones.

d_gene: -
j_gene: TRBJ1-5
v_gene: TRBV7-9
len: 15
abundance: many
CDR3aa: CASSFSGAGNQPQHF
CDR3nt: TGTGCCAGCAGCTTTTCGGGGGCTGGCAATCAGCCCCAGCATTTT

d_gene: -
j_gene: TRBJ2-1
v_gene: TRBV30
len: 14
abundance: -
CDR3aa: CAWKIAANSNEQFF
CDR3nt: TGTGCCTGGAAAATTGCGGCCAATAGTAATGAGCAGTTCTTC

d_gene: -
j_gene: TRBJ2-3
v_gene: TRBV2
len: 18
abundance: many
CDR3aa: CASSEQGLDYYFTDTQYF
CDR3nt: TGTGCCAGCAGTGAACAAGGCTTGGACTACTACTTTACAGATACGCAGTATTTT

d_gene: TRBD1
j_gene: TRBJ1-1
v_gene: TRBV7-9
len: 15
abundance: few
CDR3aa: CASSLIGQGNTEASF
CDR3nt: TGTGCCAGCAGCTTAATCGGACAGGGAAACACTGAAGCTTCCTTT

d_gene: -
j_gene: TRBJ2-7
v_gene: TRBV7-2
len: 13
abundance: many
CDR3aa: CASSWDSVYEQYF
CDR3nt: TGTGCCAGCAGCTGGGATAGCGTCTACGAGCAGTACTTC

d_gene: -
j_gene: TRBJ2-1
v_gene: TRBV28
len: 15
abundance: many
CDR3aa: CASSLLSREGNEQFF
CDR3nt: TGTGCCAGCAGTTTATTATCCAGGGAAGGCAATGAGCAGTTCTTC

d_gene: -
j_gene: TRBJ2-7
v_gene: TRBV10-3
len: 15
abundance: few
CDR3aa: CAISEGSGAPYEQYF
CDR3nt: TGTGCCATCAGCGAAGGTAGCGGAGCTCCCTACGAGCAGTACTTC

d_gene: -
j_gene: TRBJ1-6
v_gene: TRBV28
len: 13
abundance: medium-sized
CDR3aa: CASLRAGNSPLHF
CDR3nt: TGTGCCAGCCTCAGGGCAGGGAATTCACCCCTCCACTTT

d_gene: -
j_gene: TRBJ2-1
v_gene: TRBV28
len: 20
abundance: medium-sized
CDR3aa: CASSLWWISWQQSSYNEQFF
CDR3nt: TGTGCCAGCAGTTTATGGTGGATTTCTTGGCAGCAGAGCTCCTACAATGAGCAGTTCTTC

d_gene: -
j_gene: TRBJ2-5
v_gene: TRBV4-2
len: 14
abundance: -
CDR3aa: CAGSQVEGRGTQYF
CDR3nt: TGTGCCGGCAGCCAAGTGGAGGGGCGAGGGACCCAGTACTTC

d_gene: TRBD1
j_gene: TRBJ1-2
v_gene: TRBV6-2/TRBV6-3
len: 14
abundance: medium-sized
CDR3aa: CASSYGTGPYGYTF
CDR3nt: TGTGCCAGCAGTTACGGGACAGGGCCCTATGGCTACACCTTC

d_gene: TRBD2
j_gene: TRBJ2-1
v_gene: TRBV9
len: 16
abundance: -
CDR3aa: CASSVGLAGAYNEQFF
CDR3nt: TGTGCCAGCAGCGTGGGGCTAGCGGGGGCCTACAATGAGCAGTTCTTC

d_gene: TRBD1
j_gene: TRBJ2-7
v_gene: TRBV28
len: 15
abundance: few
CDR3aa: CASSLSGGFGYEQYF
CDR3nt: TGTGCCAGCAGTTTATCAGGGGGATTTGGCTACGAGCAGTACTTC

d_gene: -
j_gene: TRBJ2-7
v_gene: TRBV12-3/TRBV12-4
len: 14
abundance: few
CDR3aa: CASSSGSEAYEQYF
CDR3nt: TGTGCCAGCAGTTCTGGTAGCGAGGCCTACGAGCAGTACTTC

d_gene: -
j_gene: TRBJ1-1
v_gene: TRBV9
len: 13
abundance: -
CDR3aa: CASSDRLDTEAFF
CDR3nt: TGTGCCAGCAGCGACCGACTGGACACTGAAGCTTTCTTT

d_gene: -
j_gene: TRBJ2-7
v_gene: TRBV20-1
len: 12
abundance: many
CDR3aa: CSAREEASEQYF
CDR3nt: TGCAGTGCTAGAGAGGAGGCGAGTGAGCAGTACTTC

d_gene: -
j_gene: TRBJ2-3
v_gene: TRBV7-2
len: 15
abundance: -
CDR3aa: CASTSQPLSIDTRYF
CDR3nt: TGTGCCAGCACCTCTCAGCCTCTTAGCATAGATACGCGGTATTTT

d_gene: -
j_gene: TRBJ2-7
v_gene: TRBV2
len: 15
abundance: many
CDR3aa: CASSAQDYAGDEQYF
CDR3nt: TGTGCCAGCAGTGCGCAGGACTACGCCGGGGACGAGCAGTACTTC

d_gene: TRBD1
j_gene: TRBJ1-1
v_gene: TRBV20-1
len: 14
abundance: many
CDR3aa: CSVSLGDRNTEAFF
CDR3nt: TGCAGTGTCTCACTGGGGGACAGGAACACTGAAGCTTTCTTT

d_gene: -
j_gene: TRBJ1-1
v_gene: TRBV6-1
len: 13
abundance: medium-sized
CDR3aa: CASSPASNTEAFF
CDR3nt: TGTGCCAGCAGTCCGGCATCGAACACTGAAGCTTTCTTT

d_gene: -
j_gene: TRBJ1-5
v_gene: TRBV2
len: 14
abundance: many
CDR3aa: CASSERASNQPQHF
CDR3nt: TGTGCCAGCAGTGAGAGGGCAAGCAATCAGCCCCAGCATTTT

d_gene: TRBD1
j_gene: TRBJ2-7
v_gene: TRBV7-9
len: 15
abundance: few
CDR3aa: CASSWRDRPYYEQYF
CDR3nt: TGTGCCAGCAGCTGGCGGGACAGGCCCTACTACGAGCAGTACTTC

d_gene: TRBD2
j_gene: TRBJ2-1
v_gene: TRBV7-2
len: 13
abundance: many
CDR3aa: CASGTKRDNEQFF
CDR3nt: TGTGCCAGCGGGACTAAGCGGGACAATGAGCAGTTCTTC